This T cell receptor (beta chain) emerged from a study of T cell repertoires in cytomegalovirus infection. Study-level information: The public TCR beta signatures pointed to both CMV infection and matching HLA type. Study-level findings and limits: HLA-C-restricted CMV-specific TCR beta clonotypes were dominant in the ex vivo response.

A remark on this clonotype: The target antigen is unknown.

TCRdb called the reads again in MiXCR, with one record for every CDR3 protein. Found here are 130,000 or so distinct CDR3 sequences, roughly 6% of them singletons; the top ten hold roughly 18%. V lost 1 base and J 4 bases, leaving 5 bases between the germline ends. The length of the CDR3 is 13 residues. The germline V gene has CDR1 LGHNA and CDR2 YSLEER. Sequencing input: PBMCs. This receptor was obtained from a human donor in good health (CMV status not recorded). Some clones in this sample may be carry-over from other donors' samples. The chain recombines TRBV4-3 with TRBJ1-5; no definite D call. CDR3 sequence: CASSQGQNQPQHF. CDR3 nucleotide sequence: TGCGCCAGCAGCCAAGGTCAGAATCAGCCCCAGCATTTT.